This T cell receptor beta chain was identified during a study of blood T cell repertoires in COVID-19. Looking at the study overall: Sources were T cells, B-cell-depleted T cells, or PBMCs; the material itself was cDNA or gDNA.

There are 14 residues in the CDR3. V lost 1 base and J 2 bases, leaving 8 bases between the germline ends. From germline, CDR1 is SGDLS and CDR2 YYNGEE. Only in-frame clones appear in the TCRdb table, and some are missing; sequencing was by immunoSEQ multiplex PCR. The sample yields about 350,000 clones, about nine tenths seen once. The gene calls are TRBV9 and TRBJ2-3; D uncertain. The origin of this receptor is a woman aged 25 to 39 who had been exposed to COVID-19. The sequencing sample was made of PBMCs or T cells enriched from blood (not recorded which). DNA for the CDR3: TGTGCCAGCAGCGTACAACTGTACACAGATACGCAGTATTTT. Protein product: CASSVQLYTDTQYF.